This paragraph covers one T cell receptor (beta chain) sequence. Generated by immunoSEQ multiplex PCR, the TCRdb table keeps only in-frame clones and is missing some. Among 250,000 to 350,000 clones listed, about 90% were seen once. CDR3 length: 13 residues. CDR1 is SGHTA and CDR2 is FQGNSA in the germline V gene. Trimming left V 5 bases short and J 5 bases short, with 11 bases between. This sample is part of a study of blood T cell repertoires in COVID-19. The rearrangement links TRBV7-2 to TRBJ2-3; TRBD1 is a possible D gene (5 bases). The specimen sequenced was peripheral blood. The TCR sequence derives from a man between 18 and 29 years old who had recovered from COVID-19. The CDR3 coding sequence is TGTGCCAGCAGCCCAGGGTGGGGAGATACGCAGTATTTT. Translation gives CASSPGWGDTQYF.